The TCR beta chain under discussion was sequenced for a study of cytotoxic CD8 clonotypes in ibrutinib-treated CLL. Study-wide findings and caveats: Baseline values of clonality outstripped age-matched healthy donors and followed circulating CD8+ T-cell counts.

On this clone: Its cognate antigen is unknown.

Using immunoSEQ multiplex PCR, the repertoire was profiled, and TCRdb retains in-frame clones only, with some absent. The sample lists approximately 280,000 clones; 76% were seen once. V was pared by 6 bases and J by 3 bases, with 7 bases of the junction left unmatched. The length of the CDR3 is 15 residues. Germline CDR1 reads WNHNN; CDR2 reads SYGVQD (reference sequence). The input for sequencing was PBMCs, taken at disease progression, from a patient treated with ibrutinib. The chain couples TRBV10-1 to TRBJ1-4, with 7 bases lining up with TRBD1. The clonotype was recovered from a human donor with chronic lymphocytic leukemia. The CDR3 reads CASRNRGLANEKLFF. DNA for the CDR3: TGCGCCAGCAGGAACAGGGGTTTGGCTAATGAAAAACTGTTTTTT.